This T cell receptor (beta chain) derives from a study of long-term antiretroviral therapy in people with HIV. Study-level findings and limits: Dominant in the repertoire at all time points were clones expanded before ART. In samples taken after ART, diversity increased but remained below transplant donor control levels.

Survey-level resolution applied to immunoSEQ assay v3.0. The protocol was immunoSEQ multiplex PCR, while the TCRdb copy is restricted to in-frame clones and leaves out a portion. In the table there are about 35,000 clones, approximately 83% of which are singletons. A word on this clone: Its antigen is still unknown.

Germline CDR1 reads MNHNS; CDR2 reads SASEGT. Trimming shortened V by 8 bases and J by 9 bases, and 28 bases separated the two germline ends. CDR3 size: 16 residues. One or more pre-ART and two or more post-ART PBMC samples were available from each donor. There were about 0.95-11 million cryopreserved PBMC in the samples before DNA extraction. The clonotype originates from a man aged 18 to 29 with HIV. The sequencing used unsorted PBMCs, collected 2.2 years after starting antiretroviral therapy. The chain is built from TRBV6-1 and TRBJ1-2, with D possibly being TRBD1 (6 bases). CDR3 in amino acids: CASGGGDRPTIFSYTF. CDR3 coding DNA: TGTGCCAGCGGTGGGGGCGACAGGCCAACCATTTTTAGCTACACCTTC.